The T cell receptor (beta chain) described here comes from a study of identical twins. This clonotype appeared once. There are 16 residues in the CDR3. V lost 4 bases and J 0 bases, leaving 11 bases between the germline ends. Per germline, CDR1 KGHDR and CDR2 SFDVKD. One entry per CDR3 protein, called by TCRdb with MiXCR from the 5' RACE reads. This sample has fewer than 900,000 distinct CDR3 sequences, with 18% found just once. These data were likewise used in another study, on T cells expressing NK-cell markers.

Specimen: PBMCs. This TCR was recovered from a young woman in good health. This chain joins TRBV24-1 and TRBJ2-2; possibly TRBD2 for D (5 bases). CDR3 sequence: CATSDSGIPNTGELFF. The CDR3 region has the DNA TGTGCCACCAGTGACTCCGGGATACCGAACACCGGGGAGCTGTTTTTT.